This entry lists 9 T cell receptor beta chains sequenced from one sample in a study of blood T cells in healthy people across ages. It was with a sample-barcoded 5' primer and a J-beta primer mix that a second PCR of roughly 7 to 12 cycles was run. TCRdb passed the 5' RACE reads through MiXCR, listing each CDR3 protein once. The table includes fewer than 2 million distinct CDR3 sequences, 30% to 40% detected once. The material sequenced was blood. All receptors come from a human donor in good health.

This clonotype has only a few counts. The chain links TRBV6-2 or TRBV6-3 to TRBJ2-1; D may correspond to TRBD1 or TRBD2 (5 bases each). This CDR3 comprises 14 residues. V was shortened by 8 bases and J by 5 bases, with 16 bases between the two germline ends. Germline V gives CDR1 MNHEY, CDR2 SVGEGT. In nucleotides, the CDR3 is TGTGCCAGCTCTCAGGGAGTTCGGAACAATGAGCAGTTCTTC. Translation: CASSQGVRNNEQFF.

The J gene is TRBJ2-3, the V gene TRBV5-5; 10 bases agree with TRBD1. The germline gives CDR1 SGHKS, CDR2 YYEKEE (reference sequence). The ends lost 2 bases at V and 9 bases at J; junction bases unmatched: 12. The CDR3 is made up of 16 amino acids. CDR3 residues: CASSLTGTGVIGTQYF. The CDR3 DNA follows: TGTGCCAGCAGCTTAACCGGGACAGGGGTGATAGGGACGCAGTATTTT.

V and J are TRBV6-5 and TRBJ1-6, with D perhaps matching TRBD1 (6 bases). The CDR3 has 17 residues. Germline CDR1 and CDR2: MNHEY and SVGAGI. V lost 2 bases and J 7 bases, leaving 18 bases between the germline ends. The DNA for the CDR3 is TGTGCCAGCAGTTACAAGCGAGGGGCCGGGGGCAATTCACCCCTCCACTTT. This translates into CASSYKRGAGGNSPLHF.

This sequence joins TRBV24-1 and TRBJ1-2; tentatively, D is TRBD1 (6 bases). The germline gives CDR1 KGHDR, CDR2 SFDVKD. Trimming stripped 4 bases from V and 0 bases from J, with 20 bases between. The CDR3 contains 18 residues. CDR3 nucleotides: TGTGCCACCAGTGACAACCCCGGGACACCAGATCCTAACTATGGCTACACCTTC. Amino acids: CATSDNPGTPDPNYGYTF.

The CDR3 DNA reads as TGCAGCGTGCGGCGGTACAATGAGCAGTTCTTC. Its translation is CSVRRYNEQFF. The chain is built from TRBV29-1 and TRBJ2-1; no clear D. Trimming took off 6 bases at V and 4 bases at J, with 7 bases between the two ends. The germline CDR1 and CDR2 sequences are SQVTM and ANQGSEA. CDR3 size: 11 residues.

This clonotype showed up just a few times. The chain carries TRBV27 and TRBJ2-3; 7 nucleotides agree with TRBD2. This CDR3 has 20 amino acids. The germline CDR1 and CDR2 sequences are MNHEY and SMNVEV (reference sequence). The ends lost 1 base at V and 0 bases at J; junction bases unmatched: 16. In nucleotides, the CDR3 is TGTGCCAGCAGTTTATATCCTCAGGTTGCCGGGGGGAATAGCACAGATACGCAGTATTTT. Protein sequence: CASSLYPQVAGGNSTDTQYF.

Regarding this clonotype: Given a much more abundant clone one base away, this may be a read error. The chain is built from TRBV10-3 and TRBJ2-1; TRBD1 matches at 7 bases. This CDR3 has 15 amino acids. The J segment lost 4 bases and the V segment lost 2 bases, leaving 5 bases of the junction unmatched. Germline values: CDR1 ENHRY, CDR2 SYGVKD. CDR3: CAISETPGGYNEQFF. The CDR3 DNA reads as TGTGCCATCAGTGAGACCCCAGGGGGATACAATGAGCAGTTCTTC.

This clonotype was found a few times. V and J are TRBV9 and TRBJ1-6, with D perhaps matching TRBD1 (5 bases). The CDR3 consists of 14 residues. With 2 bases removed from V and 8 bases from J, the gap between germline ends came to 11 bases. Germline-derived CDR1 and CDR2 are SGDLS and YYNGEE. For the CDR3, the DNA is TGTGCCAGCAGCGTGGACAACCCGGATTCACCCCTCCACTTT. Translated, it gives CASSVDNPDSPLHF.

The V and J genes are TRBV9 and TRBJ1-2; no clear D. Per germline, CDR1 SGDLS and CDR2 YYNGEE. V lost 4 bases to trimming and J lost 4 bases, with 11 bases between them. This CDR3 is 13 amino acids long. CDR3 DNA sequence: TGTGCCAGCAGCCCCAGTAGTTTCTATGGCTACACCTTC. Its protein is CASSPSSFYGYTF.